Sequencing of this TCR beta chain was carried out in a study of CD8+ T cells in alopecia areata (dated by TCRdb to between 2017 and 2018). About the study as a whole: The treated patients, all with moderate-to-severe alopecia areata, were enrolled in an open-label pilot trial of oral tofacitinib given at 5 to 10 mg twice daily. Patients received tofacitinib for 6 to 18 months and were then followed off drug for 6 months to check for delayed response and recurrence. For the treated patients, the SALT score, which quantifies what percentage of scalp surface area is affected, served as the measure of disease severity. High-throughput TCRbeta sequencing was used to examine T cell clonal expansion in alopecia areata in both the C3H/HeJ mouse model and human patients. On the human side, TCRbeta sequencing was run on scalp tissue and on sorted CD4+ and CD8+ peripheral blood T cells from healthy controls and from alopecia areata patients with either patchy or totalis/universalis disease. Biopsies were taken from tofacitinib-treated patients at baseline and again at 4 and 24 weeks into treatment, and several of those patients also had a later scalp biopsy. Scalp clonality was compared among normal scalp (n=4), patchy alopecia areata scalp (n=8), and alopecia totalis/universalis scalp (n=8). RNA was extracted with the PAXgene miRNA kit for fixed scalp, the miRNeasy kit for PBMCs, and the RNeasy kit for mouse skin. immunoSEQ multiplex PCR using 35 Vbeta forward primers and 13 Jbeta reverse primers was used to amplify TCRbeta CDR3 regions. General conclusions and limits of the study: Many expanded lesional clones were found to persist in scalp and blood during tofacitinib treatment, and relapse after treatment cessation may be partly explained by this persistence. Compared with normal scalp, lesional scalp had higher clonality and more expanded CD8+ clones, particularly in alopecia totalis/universalis, a pattern that suggests antigenic drive. The treated cohort was small, with a single nonresponder, so links between baseline CD8+ expansion and response need larger studies. Unlike mouse skin, where gammadelta T cells dominate, normal human skin contains resident alphabeta T cells that get sequenced too, which complicates analysis of the scalp TCR repertoire. Scalp clonality and the number of expanded CD8+ clones among the top 100 scalp clones were significantly decreased by tofacitinib. Shared TCR sequences between patients were less evident than in mice, which may be partly attributable to HLA diversity in the patient population.

Receptors were amplified or captured by the immunoSEQ multiplex PCR assay. For TCR sequencing, RNA was extracted from every sample and reverse transcribed into cDNA to serve as template. First-strand cDNA was synthesized with SuperScript III using a 2:1 mix of oligo-dT and random hexamers. A synthetic immune receptor repertoire was used to measure amplification bias, and any remaining bias was corrected computationally. Regarding the original processing steps: Raw reads were preprocessed to remove errors, and CDR3 was defined by IMGT conventions from the conserved cysteine to phenylalanine. Clonality was computed by normalizing Shannon entropy by log2 of the number of productive unique TCRs and subtracting the result from 1. CD4 or CD8 identity of scalp clones was inferred by cross-referencing scalp TCRbeta sequences with sorted blood CD4 and CD8 repertoires. Entries here come from immuneACCESS through TCRdb and include only in-frame sequences with V and J called. Some clones fail to appear in such tables; in the studies checked, an unresolved V gene covers under half of the shortfall, and the cause of the remainder is unknown. D and trimming were read from the DNA, whereas the V and J calls and clone size are those reported in that table. The sample records around 290,000 clones, roughly 50% of which are singletons. Roughly 1.8% of the sample is held by the ten biggest clonotypes.

Concerning this clone: The antigen it binds to is not known. Base qualities are not at hand, and no much larger clone is one base apart.

Interpreted using the paper, the time point label stands for: about 25 weeks on oral tofacitinib. The treatment or condition label, read with the paper, signifies: oral pan-JAK inhibitor, 5-10 mg twice daily. From alopecia areata patients, peripheral blood was collected along with lesional scalp punch biopsies. After PBMCs were isolated by density centrifugation and stained for CD3, CD4 and CD8, a FACSAria was used to sort CD4+ and CD8+ T cells. As encoded in the germline V gene (reference sequence), CDR1 is MNHEY while CDR2 is SMNVEV. The CDR3 runs 15 amino acids, cysteine and phenylalanine included. CDR3 DNA only is kept here, 45 bases in frame from base 1. A distance of 15 bases separates the germline ends of V and J, which lose 4 bases and 8 bases respectively.

The sample here was CD4+ T cells sorted from blood, taken at week 24, from a patient treated with tofacitinib. Recombination joined TRBV27 with TRBJ1-6, with the D gene not clear enough to name. The clonotype was recovered from a human donor with alopecia areata. The DNA is TGTGCCAGCAGTTACAAGGGAACTCGGTATTCACCCCTCCACTTT. It encodes CASSYKGTRYSPLHF.